One and the same sample provided the 3 T cell receptor beta chains below, sequenced in a study of blood T cell repertoires in COVID-19. Clones were sequenced by immunoSEQ multiplex PCR, and TCRdb holds only the in-frame ones, with some missing. This table has under 70,000 clones, about nine tenths appearing once. Sequencing was done on a sample of peripheral blood. Every receptor here comes from a woman aged 55-70 years with active or convalescent COVID-19.

The rearrangement links TRBV2 to TRBJ1-4, with D hard to call. The CDR3 length is 12 residues. Trimming stripped 7 bases from V and 8 bases from J, with 11 bases between. Germline V gene lookup returns CDR1 SNHLY and CDR2 FYNNEI. CDR3 in DNA: TGTGCCAGCATGCGGATGAACGAAAAACTGTTTTTT. It specifies CASMRMNEKLFF.

The CDR3 coding sequence is TGTGCCAGCAGCGAGCGGGGTAGCACAGATACGCAGTATTTT. This sequence encodes CASSERGSTDTQYF. The chain is built from TRBV6-2 or TRBV6-3 and TRBJ2-3, with 7 bases matching TRBD2. V lost 6 bases to trimming and J lost 0 bases; unmatched junction nucleotides: 3. The germline V gene encodes CDR1 MNHEY and CDR2 SVGEGT. The CDR3 covers 14 residues.

This clone was seen just once. The chain combines TRBV5-1 with TRBJ1-1, with 9 bases that match TRBD1. The CDR3 runs to 14 residues. The trim removed 3 bases at V and 4 bases at J, leaving 4 bases unmatched. CDR1 and CDR2 from the germline V gene are SGHRS and YFSETQ. The CDR3 region has the DNA TGCGCCAGCAGCTCGGGACAGGGTTTCACTGAAGCTTTCTTT. It encodes CASSSGQGFTEAFF.